The clone carrying this TCR beta chain was seen a single time. As yet, its antigen is unknown. This specimen belongs to a study of OX40 agonist ivuxolimab in advanced cancers. Study as a whole: Cohort: 80% to 90% men, mean age 60, aged about 23 to 80. Study results and caveats: Averaged across samples, CD8+ T cells carried more expanded clones than CD4+ did. Clonal expansion from baseline to week 6 occurred in both CD4+ and CD8+ T cells. Some of the nonresponding patients also showed low levels of normalized T-cell clonal expansion.

The trim removed 4 bases at V and 3 bases at J, leaving 5 bases unmatched. The CDR3 extends over 16 amino acids. Germline loops: CDR1 MNHEY, CDR2 SMNVEV (reference sequence). Sequencing was performed with immunoSEQ multiplex PCR; in TCRdb, only in-frame clones are kept and a portion is missing. The profile shows tens of thousands of clones, around 94% of them singletons. This rearrangement joins TRBV27 to TRBJ2-1; 11 nucleotides agree with TRBD1. The TCR comes from an adult with an advanced solid tumor such as melanoma, head and neck, liver or kidney cancer. The specimen was CD4+ or CD8+ T cells sorted from blood, collected in a trial of the OX40 agonist ivuxolimab. This chain's CDR3 is CASSSSGQGDYNEQFF. The CDR3, as DNA: TGTGCCAGCAGTTCCTCGGGACAGGGGGACTACAATGAGCAGTTCTTC.